The present entry profiles one T cell receptor beta chain with its context. Its matching antigen is unknown. The data stem from a study of cytomegalovirus exposure and HLA in healthy donors. Those who donated were healthy bone marrow donors. Use of 60 Vbeta and 13 Jbeta primers characterized the PCR. The table came from immunoSEQ multiplex PCR; TCRdb's copy has only in-frame clones and leaves some out. The sample data list roughly 100,000 clones. Study-level points and caveats: The study recorded about 160 TCR beta chains that were cytomegalovirus-associated. Researchers reportedly found TCR beta sequences accurately predicted most subjects' HLA-A and HLA-B alleles.

CDR3 length: 16 residues. CDR1 and CDR2 (germline): KGHSH, LQKENI. V dropped 3 bases and J dropped 7; count of bases not matched to a gene: 11. The sequenced sample was PBMCs. This TCR derives from a woman between 25 and 40 years old in good health and CMV-seronegative. This chain connects TRBV18 to TRBJ2-1; 8 bases are a match to TRBD1. CDR3 coding DNA: TGTGCCAGCTCACCCTTCAAGCAGGGGGCGGGGAATGAGCAGTTCTTC. It codes for CASSPFKQGAGNEQFF.